Sequencing of this TCR beta chain was carried out in a study of T cells in Graves' hyperthyroidism and ophthalmopathy. Researchers took RNA transcripts and amplified the TCR beta CDR3 regions from them. The primer set for the first-round RT-PCR of the TCR CDR3 was HTBI. TCRdb re-analysed the multiplex PCR reads in MiXCR, keeping a single row per CDR3 protein. The sample contains roughly 400,000 distinct CDR3 sequences, about 25% of which appear only once. In the case of this clonotype: Its antigen is currently unknown.

Findings of the study overall: The model's output predicted ophthalmopathy at a median of 6.5 months prior to onset.

V shed 5 bases and J 6 bases; nucleotides not matched to a gene: 11. Germline V gene sequence: CDR1 SGHAT, CDR2 FQNNGV. The length of the CDR3 is 16 residues. PBMCs came from 10 ml fresh peripheral blood. The rearrangement links TRBV11-2 to TRBJ2-7, with 12 nucleotides matching TRBD2. This sequence was found in a man aged 50 to 60 with Graves' hyperthyroidism. Sequenced material: blood. Here the CDR3 reads CASSPGLAGTLGEQYF. As DNA, the CDR3 is TGTGCCAGCAGCCCAGGACTAGCGGGAACCCTTGGCGAGCAGTACTTC.